These 25 T cell receptor beta chains were all obtained from the same sample, sequenced in a study of siplizumab effects on memory and regulatory T cells (dated by TCRdb to 2018 to 2020). The library relied on the immunoSEQ multiplex PCR assay. The source is immuneACCESS, and TCRdb retained only in-frame sequences with V and J called. Part of the clones is not carried over; for the studies checked, unresolved V genes explain less than half of this, and the remainder is unexplained. The sample yields roughly 110,000 clones; over 85% were counted once. In total, the top ten clones hold around 0.16% of the sample. The sequencing input was non-Treg CD4+ T cells sorted from blood. Sample cell subset or site, as interpreted from the label and publication: FACS-sorted unstimulated CD4+ non-regulatory T cells. These receptor sequences come from a human donor in good health.

J is TRBJ2-2 and V is TRBV5-1; D is possibly TRBD1 (6 bases). Germline CDR1 reads SGHRS; CDR2 reads YFSETQ. This CDR3 region has 16 residues. The V end lost 4 bases, the J end lost 1 base, and 14 bases lay between the germline ends. The CDR3 is CASSLQTGLNTGELFF. CDR3 DNA: TGCGCCAGCAGCCTCCAGACAGGACTGAACACCGGGGAGCTGTTTTTT. Based on the CDR3 plus reference TRBV5-1 and TRBJ2-2, the full variable domain is KAGVTQTPRYLIKTRGQQVTLSCSPISGHRSVSWYQQTPGQGLQFLFEYFSETQRNKGNFPGRFSGRQFSNSRSEMNVSTLELGDSALYLCASSLQTGLNTGELFFGEGSRLTVL.

The chain joins TRBV7-2 to TRBJ1-1; TRBD1 is a possible D gene (5 bases). The CDR3 is 11 amino acids. Germline CDR1 and CDR2: SGHTA and FQGNSA. The V end lost 4 bases, the J end lost 8 bases, and 8 bases lay between the germline ends. CDR3 bases: TGTGCCAGCAGCTGGGGGTGGGAAGCTTTCTTT. Translating gives CASSWGWEAFF.

The J gene is TRBJ2-5, the V gene TRBV2; 8 bases are shared with TRBD2. This CDR3 contains 14 residues. V lost 3 bases, J lost 4 bases, and 4 bases stayed unmatched. Germline CDR1 is SNHLY and CDR2 is FYNNEI. This CDR3 reads CASSDPGGPETQYF. The CDR3 DNA reads TGTGCCAGCAGTGATCCGGGGGGGCCAGAGACCCAGTACTTC.

The chain links TRBV18 to TRBJ2-5; TRBD2 agrees at 8 bases. The V and J ends lost 4 bases and 5 bases, in that order; junction bases with no gene match: 12. Germline V gives CDR1 KGHSH, CDR2 LQKENI. The CDR3 runs 16 residues. The CDR3 nucleotides are TGTGCCAGCTCACTGAAGAGCGGGGGTTTTCGGGAGACCCAGTACTTC. Amino acids: CASSLKSGGFRETQYF.

V gene TRBV4-2 combines with J gene TRBJ2-2, with TRBD2 matching 8 bases. The CDR3 contains 16 residues. V lost 1 base, J lost 3 bases, and 4 bases stayed unmatched. Germline CDR1 is LGHNA and CDR2 is YNFKEQ. The CDR3 loop reads CASSQARAGDTGELFF. The CDR3 bases are TGTGCCAGCAGCCAAGCGCGAGCGGGGGACACCGGGGAGCTGTTTTTT.

The rearrangement joins TRBV29-1 to TRBJ1-1; the match to TRBD1 covers 7 bases. This CDR3 region has 13 residues. From germline, CDR1 is SQVTM and CDR2 ANQGSEA. The V gene end was trimmed by 3 bases and the J gene end by 10 bases; junction bases not matched to a gene: 11. The CDR3, as DNA: TGCAGCGTTGACGAACAGGGGCGGGCGCCAGCTTTCTTT. This translates into CSVDEQGRAPAFF.

The rearrangement uses TRBV28 and TRBJ1-3; D is uncertain. Germline lookup yields CDR1 MDHEN and CDR2 SYDVKM. This CDR3 is built from 14 residues. V was clipped by 8 bases and J by 3 bases, with 14 bases between them. CDR3 in DNA: TGTGCCAGCTCGTCCCTTGGTCTTGGAAACACCATATATTTT. Translating it yields CASSSLGLGNTIYF.

The CDR3 sequence: CARSSEQYF. In DNA form, the CDR3 reads TGTGCCAGAAGCTCGGAGCAGTACTTC. This sequence joins TRBV5-3 and TRBJ2-7; no firm D call. TRBV5-3 counts as an open reading frame of uncertain function. Between the trimmed V and J ends, which lost 3 bases and 7 bases, there was a span of 2 bases. The CDR3 runs to 9 residues.

This clone was seen a single time. The chain couples TRBV29-1 to TRBJ1-2; 7 bases agree with TRBD1. J lost 5 bases, V lost 3 bases, and 9 bases had no gene match. Germline V gene lookup returns CDR1 SQVTM and CDR2 ANQGSEA. The CDR3 has 14 amino acids. This CDR3 is CSVDSTGQRYGYTF. The CDR3 region has the DNA TGCAGCGTTGACTCGACAGGGCAGAGGTATGGCTACACCTTC.

The V and J genes are TRBV9 and TRBJ2-1; D may be TRBD1 (6 bases). V gave up 0 bases and J gave up 8 bases, with 12 bases separating them. The CDR3 consists of 14 residues. In germline, CDR1 is SGDLS, CDR2 YYNGEE. The CDR3 DNA reads TGTGCCAGCAGCGTAGATTCAAAGGGGGATGAGCAGTTCTTC. Encoded protein: CASSVDSKGDEQFF.

This clone was recorded only once. J is TRBJ2-3 and V is TRBV11-3; tentatively, D is TRBD2 (5 bases). V was cut by 5 bases and J by 4 bases, with 13 bases left in between. The CDR3 has 14 amino acids. Germline-derived CDR1 and CDR2 are SGHNT and YENEEA. The CDR3 spells CASSPGSKSDTQYF. The CDR3 DNA reads TGTGCCAGCAGCCCGGGGAGCAAGTCAGATACGCAGTATTTT.

This clone was seen just once. The DNA for the CDR3 is TGTGCCAGCAGTTTAGTCGGCGGCTCGGTGGCCCAGCATTTT. This translates into CASSLVGGSVAQHF. This rearrangement joins TRBV28 to TRBJ1-5; no definite D call. CDR1 is MDHEN, CDR2 SYDVKM, per germline. The CDR3 length is 14 residues. V gave up 2 bases and J gave up 11 bases, with 16 bases separating them. Full variable domain (rest looked up from reference TRBV28 and TRBJ1-5): DVKVTQSSRYLVKRTGEKVFLECVQDMDHENMFWYRQDPGLGLRLIYFSYDVKMKEKGDIPEGYSVSREKKERFSLILESASTNQTSMYLCASSLVGGSVAQHFGDGTRLSIL.

CDR3 region: CSARGPNEQFF. In DNA, the CDR3 is TGCAGTGCTAGGGGACCGAATGAGCAGTTCTTC. V usage is TRBV20-1 and J usage is TRBJ2-1, with D perhaps being TRBD1 or TRBD2 (5 bases each). The CDR3 runs to 11 residues. V was pared by 3 bases and J by 7 bases, with 7 bases between. Germline V gives CDR1 DFQATT, CDR2 SNEGSKA (reference sequence).

V is TRBV19 and J is TRBJ1-2, with 9 nucleotides matching TRBD1. CDR3 length: 14 amino acids. The ends lost 6 bases at V and 2 bases at J; junction bases unmatched: 4. CDR1 is LNHDA, CDR2 SQIVND, per germline (reference sequence). The DNA for the CDR3 is TGTGCCAGTAGGGTGGGACAGGGAAACTATGGCTACACCTTC. This encodes CASRVGQGNYGYTF.

The V gene is TRBV5-4, the J gene TRBJ1-4; a possible D gene is TRBD1 (5 bases). The V gene's germline CDR1 is SGHNT and CDR2 YYREEE (reference sequence). V was cut by 5 bases and J by 8 bases, with 19 bases left in between. The CDR3 has 15 residues. CDR3 protein: CASSLASRAGEKLFF. CDR3 nucleotides: TGTGCCAGCAGTCTGGCTAGCAGGGCGGGAGAAAAACTGTTTTTT. The full variable domain, in which reference TRBV5-4 and TRBJ1-4 provide the parts outside the CDR3, is ETGVTQSPTHLIKTRGQQVTLRCSSQSGHNTVSWYQQALGQGPQFIFQYYREEENGRGNFPPRFSGLQFPNYSSELNVNALELDDSALYLCASSLASRAGEKLFFGSGTQLSVL.

The chain uses TRBV6-1 and TRBJ2-7; D is tentatively TRBD1 or TRBD2 (6 bases each). Germline V gene data show CDR1 as MNHNS and CDR2 as SASEGT. The CDR3 totals 13 residues. Deletions cut 5 bases from V and 0 bases from J, with 8 bases between. The CDR3 here is CASSRGHSYEQYF. The CDR3 DNA reads as TGTGCCAGCAGTCGGGGGCACTCCTACGAGCAGTACTTC.

The rearrangement joins TRBV6-1 to TRBJ2-7; tentatively, D is TRBD1 (6 bases). V was trimmed by 8 bases and J by 6 bases, leaving 17 bases between them. The CDR3 spans 13 residues. CDR1 is MNHNS and CDR2 is SASEGT in the germline V gene. CDR3 sequence (DNA): TGTGCCAGCGGAAGTACAGGGTCGGGCGAGCAGTACTTC. It translates to CASGSTGSGEQYF.

This clone was seen more than once but under ten times. The chain employs TRBV7-7 and TRBJ1-1, with D unclear. V lost 1 base, J lost 1 base, and 10 bases lay in between. Germline CDR1 reads SSHAT; CDR2 reads FNYEAQ (reference sequence). This CDR3 comprises 15 residues. The CDR3 DNA reads as TGTGCCAGCAGCTTAGTTCCACCGGAGAACACTGAAGCTTTCTTT. Protein product: CASSLVPPENTEAFF.

The CDR3 DNA reads as TGCGCCAGCAAACGACAGGGGGCAAACACCGGGGAGCTGTTTTTT. Its protein is CASKRQGANTGELFF. The chain combines TRBV5-1 with TRBJ2-2; 10 nucleotides line up with TRBD1. Trimming removed 6 bases from V and 2 bases from J; junction bases left unmatched: 4. The CDR3 consists of 15 residues. The germline V gene has CDR1 SGHRS and CDR2 YFSETQ.

J is TRBJ1-3 and V is TRBV6-1; D is undetermined. V lost 3 bases, J lost 1 base, and 13 bases lay in between. Germline CDR1 MNHNS, CDR2 SASEGT. The CDR3 extends over 16 amino acids. The CDR3 loop is CASSDSGFASGNTIYF. Written as DNA, the CDR3 is TGTGCCAGCAGTGATTCCGGGTTCGCATCTGGAAACACCATATATTTT.

The chain links TRBV7-2 to TRBJ2-5, with a tentative D call TRBD1 (5 bases). The CDR3 runs 15 residues. The V end was cut by 6 bases, the J end by 5 bases, with 19 bases between. Germline CDR1 is SGHTA and CDR2 is FQGNSA. The CDR3 spells CASSYSGQGWETQYF. The CDR3 DNA reads as TGTGCCAGCAGTTACAGTGGTCAGGGTTGGGAGACCCAGTACTTC.

In its sample, this clone was seen once. The CDR3 coding sequence is TGTGCCACTAATGCCCCGACTGGACAGGGGACAGATACGCAGTATTTT. Protein product: CATNAPTGQGTDTQYF. The rearrangement uses TRBV28 and TRBJ2-3; TRBD1 aligns across 9 bases. Germline CDR1 reads MDHEN; CDR2 reads SYDVKM. V dropped 10 bases and J dropped 3; count of bases not matched to a gene: 14. The CDR3 spans 16 residues.

The genes are TRBV19 and TRBJ1-1, with D possibly TRBD1 on 5 matching bases. Germline CDR1 LNHDA, CDR2 SQIVND (reference sequence). CDR3 length: 11 amino acids. Trimming pared 3 bases from V and 11 bases from J, leaving 10 bases between. The CDR3 region is CASSIAGGAFF. Written as DNA, the CDR3 is TGTGCCAGTAGTATCGCCGGGGGGGCTTTCTTT.

The chain employs TRBV7-2 and TRBJ2-2; D is possibly TRBD1 (6 bases). Germline assignment: CDR1 SGHTA and CDR2 FQGNSA. The CDR3 has 14 amino acids. The germline V and J ends were trimmed by 5 bases and 6 bases, with 13 bases remaining between them. CDR3 sequence (DNA): TGTGCCAGCAGCCCGCAACAGGGTTCCGGGGAGCTGTTTTTT. As protein: CASSPQQGSGELFF.

This clone has more than one count but fewer than ten. The gene calls are TRBV2 and TRBJ1-6; D unclear. The CDR3 runs to 13 residues. The germline V gene has CDR1 SNHLY and CDR2 FYNNEI. With 7 bases removed from V and 7 bases from J, the gap between germline ends came to 11 bases. The CDR3 loop reads CASTRGLNSPLHF. The CDR3 DNA reads TGTGCCAGCACCCGAGGGCTCAATTCACCCCTCCACTTT.